A selection of T cell receptor beta chains follows, all from one sample in a study of T cells in narcolepsy. The repertoire was sequenced with immunoSEQ multiplex PCR; TCRdb's copy has only in-frame clones and lacks some. The sample contains 15,000 or so clones, roughly 72% of which appear only once. Sequencing was performed on CD45RA- memory CD8+ T cells from PBMCs. These receptors came from a human donor with narcolepsy. The CDR3 runs from the conserved cysteine through the conserved F or W. D genes are given only for firm matches. A clone size is listed for some rows: how often the clone was seen (once, few, many), or a class if it is expanded.

TRBV4-2	once	TRBD2	TRBJ2-7	CASSPSGRGHEQYF	TGTGCCAGCAGCCCCAGCGGGAGGGGCCACGAGCAGTACTTC
TRBV4-2	.	TRBD2	TRBJ2-7	CASSQGGTSGSYEQYF	TGTGCCAGCAGCCAAGGGGGAACTAGCGGGAGTTACGAGCAGTACTTC
TRBV5-6	.	.	TRBJ2-1	CASSLMGGYNEQFF	TGTGCCAGCAGCTTGATGGGGGGCTACAATGAGCAGTTCTTC
TRBV4-2	.	TRBD2	TRBJ2-7	CASSQEGAGGSYEQYF	TGTGCCAGCAGCCAAGAGGGAGCGGGGGGCTCCTACGAGCAGTACTTC
TRBV2	few	.	TRBJ1-2	CASSGAGTNYGYTF	TGTGCCAGCAGTGGGGCGGGGACTAACTATGGCTACACCTTC
TRBV10-1	.	.	TRBJ2-3	CASSDGSRTDTQYF	TGCGCCAGCAGTGATGGATCCCGCACAGATACGCAGTATTTT
TRBV7-9	medium-sized	TRBD1	TRBJ2-3	CASSPATGTITDTQYF	TGTGCCAGCAGCCCCGCGACAGGGACAATTACAGATACGCAGTATTTT
TRBV29-1	.	TRBD1	TRBJ1-1	CSVEMTGSVTEAFF	TGCAGCGTTGAAATGACAGGGTCCGTCACTGAAGCTTTCTTT
TRBV4-1	few	.	TRBJ2-7	CASSQYSTGSIPYEQYF	TGCGCCAGCAGCCAATACTCCACGGGCAGCATTCCCTACGAGCAGTACTTC
TRBV10-2	.	.	TRBJ1-1	CASSDPTGVGYTEAFF	TGCGCCAGCAGTGACCCGACGGGTGTGGGTTACACTGAAGCTTTCTTT
TRBV5-5	.	.	TRBJ2-2	CASSPLDVGELFF	TGTGCCAGCAGCCCGTTGGATGTCGGGGAGCTGTTTTTT
TRBV2	.	.	TRBJ1-2	CASSDIDRRGGDYGYTF	TGTGCCAGCAGTGACATAGACAGGAGAGGAGGGGACTATGGCTACACCTTC
TRBV2	once	.	TRBJ2-6	CASSDPSVVGASGANVLTF	TGTGCCAGCAGTGACCCCTCAGTAGTTGGGGCATCTGGGGCCAACGTCCTGACTTTC
TRBV7-8	.	TRBD2	TRBJ2-7	CASSPPGGTYEQYF	TGTGCCAGCAGCCCTCCGGGAGGAACCTACGAGCAGTACTTC
TRBV20-1	.	.	TRBJ2-7	CSASFRGEQYF	TGCAGTGCTAGTTTTCGGGGCGAGCAGTACTTC
TRBV4-1	.	TRBD2	TRBJ2-1	CASSQDSGGSNEQFF	TGCGCCAGCAGCCAAGATAGCGGGGGGAGCAATGAGCAGTTCTTC
TRBV7-9	.	TRBD2	TRBJ2-1	CASTPGVAGRFYNEQFF	TGTGCCAGCACCCCCGGCGTAGCGGGGCGATTCTACAATGAGCAGTTCTTC
TRBV7-9	.	.	TRBJ2-5	CASSQNEQSRAHF	TGTGCCAGCAGCCAAAATGAACAGAGTCGGGCCCACTTC
TRBV27	.	.	TRBJ2-5	CASSLSWQETQYF	TGTGCCAGCAGTTTATCTTGGCAAGAGACCCAGTACTTC
TRBV5-6	.	.	TRBJ2-7	CASSLTASYEQYF	TGTGCCAGCAGCTTAACAGCCTCCTACGAGCAGTACTTC
TRBV4-1	.	.	TRBJ2-6	CASGLTSSGANVLTF	TGCGCCTCCGGACTCACGAGCTCTGGGGCCAACGTCCTGACTTTC
TRBV5-4	.	.	TRBJ2-3	CASSGGGGSSTDTQYF	TGTGCCAGCAGCGGCGGAGGGGGATCTAGCACAGATACGCAGTATTTT
TRBV27	.	.	TRBJ2-1	CASSLGGSISYNEQFF	TGTGCCAGCAGTTTAGGAGGGTCCATCTCCTACAATGAGCAGTTCTTC
TRBV10-3	few	TRBD1	TRBJ2-7	CAISDPEVGTGVDEQYF	TGTGCCATCAGTGATCCGGAGGTTGGGACAGGGGTCGACGAGCAGTACTTC
TRBV5-5	.	.	TRBJ1-2	CASSPDSYYGYTF	TGTGCCAGCAGCCCGGACAGTTACTATGGCTACACCTTC
TRBV9	.	.	TRBJ2-7	CASSVAGAPYEQYF	TGTGCCAGCAGCGTAGCGGGAGCCCCCTACGAGCAGTACTTC
TRBV7-2	.	.	TRBJ1-5	CASSSGSQPQHF	TGTGCCAGCAGCTCCGGTAGTCAGCCCCAGCATTTT
TRBV6-5	.	TRBD1	TRBJ1-1	CASSYTNRGGTEAFF	TGTGCCAGCAGTTACACGAACAGGGGAGGGACTGAAGCTTTCTTT
TRBV5-1	.	TRBD2	TRBJ2-7	CASSPLAGGTYEQYF	TGCGCCAGCAGCCCGCTAGCGGGAGGGACCTACGAGCAGTACTTC
TRBV5-8	.	.	TRBJ1-2	CASSSRWGRLYGYTF	TGTGCCAGCAGCTCCCGGTGGGGAAGACTCTATGGCTACACCTTC
TRBV7-8	.	.	TRBJ1-2	CASSLVPRAGDLSYTF	TGTGCCAGCAGCTTAGTGCCCAGGGCAGGGGATTTGAGCTACACCTTC
TRBV5-6	.	TRBD1	TRBJ2-7	CASSSEGQGSSYEQYF	TGTGCCAGCAGCTCGGAGGGACAGGGGAGCTCCTACGAGCAGTACTTC
TRBV7-8	.	.	TRBJ2-3	CASSLGGGADTQYF	TGTGCCAGCAGCTTAGGAGGGGGTGCAGATACGCAGTATTTT
TRBV5-6	.	TRBD1	TRBJ1-2	CASSLGRGYGYTF	TGTGCCAGCAGCTTGGGCAGGGGGTATGGCTACACCTTC
TRBV5-1	.	.	TRBJ2-6	CASSPNLRSGANVLTF	TGCGCCAGCAGCCCGAACCTGCGCTCTGGGGCCAACGTCCTGACTTTC
TRBV21-1	.	.	TRBJ2-7	CASSKALVAGDTYEQYF	TGTGCCAGCAGCAAAGCGCTAGTGGCAGGGGATACCTACGAGCAGTACTTC
TRBV27	.	.	TRBJ1-2	CASSSVTNYGYTF	TGTGCCAGCAGTTCGGTGACTAACTATGGCTACACCTTC
TRBV7-9	medium-sized	.	TRBJ1-2	CASSDETVNYGYTF	TGTGCCAGCAGCGACGAGACAGTAAACTATGGCTACACCTTC
TRBV5-6	.	.	TRBJ1-6	CASSWTGGASPLHF	TGTGCCAGCAGCTGGACGGGAGGGGCTTCCCCCCTCCACTTT
TRBV9	.	TRBD1	TRBJ1-1	CASSGGQGGTEAFF	TGTGCCAGCAGCGGCGGACAGGGGGGAACTGAAGCTTTCTTT
TRBV5-6	.	TRBD1	TRBJ2-7	CASTSRGKSYEQYF	TGTGCCAGCACATCCAGGGGGAAATCCTACGAGCAGTACTTC
TRBV6-5	.	TRBD1	TRBJ2-3	CASRGTGEPDTQYF	TGTGCCAGCAGGGGGACAGGGGAACCAGATACGCAGTATTTT
TRBV2	.	.	TRBJ1-2	CASEQTQGRDGYTF	TGTGCCAGCGAACAAACACAGGGTCGGGACGGCTACACCTTC
TRBV9	once	.	TRBJ2-1	CASSVDREGLSYNEQFF	TGTGCCAGCAGCGTCGACAGGGAGGGTCTCTCCTACAATGAGCAGTTCTTC
TRBV5-4	.	.	TRBJ1-2	CASSFGTEYYGYTF	TGTGCCAGCAGCTTCGGGACGGAATACTATGGCTACACCTTC
TRBV6-5	few	.	TRBJ1-3	CASTEGNTIYF	TGTGCCAGTACAGAGGGAAACACCATATATTTT
TRBV25-1	once	.	TRBJ2-1	CASSESAQYHEQFF	TGTGCCAGCAGTGAATCAGCTCAATACCATGAGCAGTTCTTC
TRBV27	.	.	TRBJ2-6	CASSLGGSGANVLTF	TGTGCCAGCAGTTTGGGGGGCTCTGGGGCCAACGTCCTGACTTTC
TRBV25-1	medium-sized	.	TRBJ1-4	CASSDPFLRDPNEKLFF	TGTGCCAGCAGTGACCCTTTCCTCCGGGACCCCAATGAAAAACTGTTTTTT
TRBV5-1	.	TRBD2	TRBJ2-4	CASSPGGLAKNIQYF	TGCGCCAGCAGCCCGGGAGGCCTAGCCAAAAACATTCAGTACTTC
TRBV16	once	.	TRBJ1-1	CASSPSRSEAFF	TGTGCCAGCAGCCCATCCCGGTCCGAAGCTTTCTTT
TRBV6-5	once	.	TRBJ1-2	CASSYSGFLYGYTF	TGTGCCAGCAGTTACTCGGGGTTTCTCTATGGCTACACCTTC
TRBV5-4	.	.	TRBJ1-5	CASSFSRYNQPQHF	TGTGCCAGCAGCTTTTCCAGATACAATCAGCCCCAGCATTTT
TRBV6-5	.	TRBD2	TRBJ2-7	CATRLAGNPYEQYF	TGTGCCACTCGACTAGCGGGGAACCCCTACGAGCAGTACTTC
TRBV5-1	.	.	TRBJ1-3	CASSFTATGNTIYF	TGCGCCAGCAGCTTCACAGCCACTGGAAACACCATATATTTT
TRBV7-9	.	.	TRBJ2-3	CASESSASTDTQYF	TGTGCCAGCGAATCTAGCGCTAGCACAGATACGCAGTATTTT
TRBV11-3	.	.	TRBJ2-5	CASSLEGHPRETQYF	TGTGCCAGCAGCTTAGAGGGCCATCCCAGAGAGACCCAGTACTTC
TRBV6-5	.	.	TRBJ2-7	CASNRGAPYEQYF	TGTGCCAGCAATCGGGGCGCCCCTTACGAGCAGTACTTC
TRBV6-5	few	.	TRBJ1-1	CASSRTQGQNTEAFF	TGTGCCAGCAGCCGAACTCAAGGACAGAACACTGAAGCTTTCTTT
TRBV7-8	once	.	TRBJ2-7	CASSSTGTSYEQYF	TGTGCCAGCAGCTCTACCGGGACTTCCTACGAGCAGTACTTC